A single sample is the source of the 8 T cell receptor beta chains below, sequenced in a study of T cell repertoires in cytomegalovirus infection. A single record per CDR3 protein comes from TCRdb applying MiXCR to the reads. Found here are 640,000 or so distinct CDR3 sequences, 33% of them singletons; the top ten hold about 20%. These TCRs are of unknown antigen specificity. This material consisted of cultured PBMCs, taken from culture after CMV antigen stimulation. The source is a human donor in good health (CMV status not recorded). Some clones in this sample may be carry-over from other donors' samples.

This clonotype turned up a few times. This rearrangement joins TRBV5-1 to TRBJ1-1, with D perhaps TRBD1 (5 bases). From germline, CDR1 is SGHRS and CDR2 YFSETQ. This CDR3 contains 14 residues. The germline V and J ends were trimmed by 2 bases and 1 base, with 9 bases remaining between them. DNA for the CDR3: TGCGCCAGCAGCTTCACAGGCCAGAACACTGAAGCTTTCTTT. Translating gives CASSFTGQNTEAFF.

This clonotype has a handful of counts. J is TRBJ2-7 and V is TRBV6-2 or TRBV6-3; 9 bases are a match to TRBD1. The germline V gene encodes CDR1 MNHEY and CDR2 SVGEGT. The length of the CDR3 is 14 residues. The ends lost 6 bases at V and 7 bases at J; junction bases unmatched: 10. The CDR3 bases are TGTGCCAGCAGAAAGACAGGGGGGCCGGGGGAGCAGTACTTC. Translation: CASRKTGGPGEQYF.

CDR3 nucleotides: TGTGCCAGCAGTTCACGGGAGGGCTCCTACGAGCAGTACTTC. Encoded protein: CASSSREGSYEQYF. The J gene is TRBJ2-7, the V gene TRBV6-2 or TRBV6-3, with TRBD2 identical over 8 bases. V lost 4 bases to trimming and J lost 0 bases; unmatched junction nucleotides: 2. Germline V gene lookup returns CDR1 MNHEY and CDR2 SVGEGT. The CDR3 length is 14 residues.

This clonotype was recorded at least ten times. The genes are TRBV7-2 and TRBJ2-3; no clear D. The germline V gene has CDR1 SGHTA and CDR2 FQGNSA. The CDR3 loop spans 14 amino acids. V was cut by 2 bases and J by 2 bases, with 8 bases left in between. The CDR3 nucleotides read TGTGCCAGCAGCTTACTACTGCTCACAGATACGCAGTATTTT. Translated: CASSLLLLTDTQYF. Combining the CDR3 with reference TRBV7-2 and TRBJ2-3 gives the whole variable domain GAGVSQSPSNKVTEKGKDVELRCDPISGHTALYWYRQSLGQGLEFLIYFQGNSAPDKSGLPSDRFSAERTGGSVSTLTIQRTQQEDSAVYLCASSLLLLTDTQYFGPGTRLTVL.

The rearrangement links TRBV18 to TRBJ1-5; D not resolved. The CDR3 runs 14 residues. CDR1 and CDR2 from the germline V gene are KGHSH and LQKENI. V shed 2 bases and J shed 4 bases, with 9 bases lying between them. The CDR3 loop reads CASSPAPGNQPQHF. The CDR3 nucleotides read TGTGCCAGCTCACCAGCCCCGGGGAATCAGCCCCAGCATTTT.

This sequence joins TRBV11-2 and TRBJ2-1; 7 positions agree with TRBD1. Trimming at V came to 3 bases and at J to 6 bases, leaving 2 bases not matched to a gene. This CDR3 spans 13 amino acids. Germline CDR1 reads SGHAT; CDR2 reads FQNNGV. The CDR3 here is CASSLDRTNEQFF. The DNA of the CDR3 is TGTGCCAGCAGCTTGGACAGGACCAATGAGCAGTTCTTC.

This clonotype was recorded a few times. CDR3 residues: CASSEMTGLETQYF. Written as DNA, the CDR3 is TGTGCCAGCAGTGAAATGACAGGGCTAGAGACCCAGTACTTC. The V gene is TRBV6-1, the J gene TRBJ2-5; 7 nucleotides line up with TRBD1. The CDR3 totals 14 residues. Germline V gene lookup returns CDR1 MNHNS and CDR2 SASEGT. J lost 4 bases, V lost 2 bases, and 4 bases had no gene match.

This clonotype was found a few times. This chain joins TRBV7-7 and TRBJ2-2; 11 nucleotides align to TRBD2. Germline CDR1 and CDR2: SSHAT and FNYEAQ (reference sequence). This CDR3 is built from 17 residues. J gave up 4 bases and V 5 bases, and 9 bases lay outside the gene matches. CDR3 sequence reads: CASSPYSGRGPTGELFF. DNA for the CDR3: TGTGCCAGCAGCCCATATAGCGGGAGGGGTCCCACCGGGGAGCTGTTTTTT.